Here is one TCR beta chain with its context. Its antigen is unidentified. This record comes from a study of T cell repertoires in cytomegalovirus infection. Whole-study context: HLA-B-restricted CMV epitopes that are well studied were used alongside recently identified HLA-C-restricted ones. Public TCR beta signatures provided an indication of both CMV infection and a matching HLA type.

The CDR3 consists of 14 residues. V was cut by 3 bases and J by 3 bases, with 11 bases left in between. Study-wide results and caveats: Dominant in the ex vivo response were TCR beta clonotypes restricted by HLA-C and specific for CMV. Carriage of CMV together with the relevant HLA was identifiable through cumulative public TCR beta family frequency.

TCRdb called the reads again in MiXCR, with one record for every CDR3 protein. The table records about 130,000 distinct CDR3 sequences, about 32% of them present only once. The sequence came from a human donor in good health (CMV status not recorded). Some clones in this sample may be carry-over from other donors' samples. The chain employs TRBV12-3 or TRBV12-4 and TRBJ1-2; D is undetermined. The starting material was CD8+ T cells from cultured PBMCs, obtained from culture after CMV antigen stimulation. CDR3 region: CASSFLVGYYGYTF. CDR3 DNA: TGTGCCAGCAGTTTCCTAGTCGGATACTATGGCTACACCTTC.